The 27 T cell receptor beta chains listed next were all sequenced from one sample in a study of T cells in Graves' hyperthyroidism and ophthalmopathy. Template material for amplifying TCR beta CDR3 regions consisted of RNA transcripts. Initially, a first-round RT-PCR of the TCR CDR3 employed the HTBI primer set. TCRdb used MiXCR to reprocess the multiplex PCR reads, holding one entry per CDR3 protein. Of 350,000 or so distinct CDR3 sequences detected, 21% appear once; the ten largest clones hold 50%. Sequencing was done on a sample of blood. The receptors shown here come from a woman between 45 and 65 years old with Graves' hyperthyroidism.

V is TRBV7-8 and J is TRBJ2-1, with 10 bases identical to TRBD2. From germline, CDR1 is SGHVS and CDR2 FQNEAQ. The trim removed 7 bases at V and 4 bases at J, leaving 7 bases unmatched. CDR3 length: 15 residues. The CDR3, as DNA: TGTGCCAGCAACCCTAGCGGGAGATGGTACAATGAGCAGTTCTTC. Translating gives CASNPSGRWYNEQFF.

This chain joins TRBV7-9 and TRBJ2-5, with D perhaps TRBD2 (6 bases). The CDR3 runs 14 residues. CDR1 is SEHNR and CDR2 is FQNEAQ in the germline V gene (reference sequence). Trimming removed 5 bases at V and 4 bases at J, with 14 bases between. In DNA form, the CDR3 reads TGTGCCAGCAGCACGACTAGTGTGACAGAGACCCAGTACTTC. It codes for CASSTTSVTETQYF.

This clonotype came up many times. The V call is TRBV20-1, the J call TRBJ2-7; D not certain. V was clipped by 5 bases and J by 2 bases, with 10 bases between them. CDR3 length: 12 residues. Germline CDR1 and CDR2: DFQATT and SNEGSKA (reference sequence). The CDR3 coding sequence is TGCAGTGCTCGGGTGGATGCCTACGAGCAGTACTTC. This codes for CSARVDAYEQYF.

Many counts were recorded for this clonotype. This chain joins TRBV10-3 and TRBJ1-2; 11 positions agree with TRBD1. Per germline, CDR1 ENHRY and CDR2 SYGVKD. CDR3 length: 16 amino acids. V lost 6 bases, J lost 8 bases, and 14 bases stayed unmatched. The DNA for the CDR3 is TGTGCCATCAGGAAAACCCGGGACAGGGGGAGCGGCGGCTACACCTTC. Protein sequence: CAIRKTRDRGSGGYTF.

V is TRBV4-1 and J is TRBJ2-3; TRBD1 or TRBD2 may be the D gene (6 bases each). This CDR3 contains 15 residues. Looked up from germline, CDR1 is MGHRA and CDR2 is YSYEKL. The V end lost 4 bases, the J end lost 4 bases, and 15 bases lay between the germline ends. The CDR3 DNA sequence: TGCGCCAGCAGCCCATCAAGGAGGGGGGCAGATACGCAGTATTTT. The encoded protein is CASSPSRRGADTQYF.

This clonotype occurred many times. The chain carries TRBV29-1 and TRBJ1-1; 9 bases fit TRBD1. The V and J ends lost 4 bases and 10 bases, in that order; junction bases with no gene match: 10. This CDR3 comprises 13 residues. CDR1 SQVTM and CDR2 ANQGSEA come from the germline V gene. DNA of the CDR3: TGCAGCGTTGCTGGCACAGGGGGCTTTTTAGCTTTCTTT. It yields the protein CSVAGTGGFLAFF.

This clonotype was seen ten or more times. The chain links TRBV27 to TRBJ2-7; D is perhaps TRBD1 (5 bases). Germline-derived CDR1 and CDR2 are MNHEY and SMNVEV (reference sequence). This CDR3 is 13 amino acids long. V lost 3 bases and J 4 bases, leaving 10 bases between the germline ends. DNA of the CDR3: TGTGCCAGCAGTTTCCAGGGCCGATACGAGCAGTACTTC. Translation gives CASSFQGRYEQYF.

The chain recombines TRBV29-1 with TRBJ2-1; D is unresolved. Trimming stripped 6 bases from V and 0 bases from J, with 12 bases between. The CDR3 length is 14 residues. Germline V gene sequence: CDR1 SQVTM, CDR2 ANQGSEA. CDR3 in DNA: TGCAGCGTCGGCGGTCACAGCTCCTACAATGAGCAGTTCTTC. Protein product: CSVGGHSSYNEQFF.

This clonotype was counted ten times or more. This chain joins TRBV2 and TRBJ1-2; D is perhaps TRBD1 (5 bases). Looked up from germline, CDR1 is SNHLY and CDR2 is FYNNEI. Trimming cost V 7 bases and J 4 bases, with 16 bases left between them. This CDR3 is 14 amino acids long. The CDR3 DNA follows: TGTGCCAGCACTCTGACAGAGACCGGCTATGGCTACACCTTC. This sequence encodes CASTLTETGYGYTF.

Ten or more counts support this clonotype. This chain uses TRBV6-1 with TRBJ2-3; TRBD1 aligns across 8 bases. Germline CDR1 and CDR2: MNHNS and SASEGT. Trimming cost V 7 bases and J 1 base; bases outside gene matches: 4. This CDR3 spans 14 amino acids. CDR3 residues: CASNTDRGTDTQYF. The CDR3, as DNA: TGTGCCAGCAATACGGACAGGGGCACAGATACGCAGTATTTT.

This clonotype has a count of ten or more. The rearrangement joins TRBV5-1 to TRBJ1-4, with D maybe TRBD1 (6 bases). V was shortened by 4 bases and J by 3 bases, with 22 bases between the two germline ends. The CDR3 totals 18 residues. Germline CDR1 is SGHRS and CDR2 is YFSETQ. The CDR3 nucleotides are TGCGCCAGCAGCCAAACCGGGACACCCTGGGCGGCTAATGAAAAACTGTTTTTT. Protein sequence: CASSQTGTPWAANEKLFF.

This clonotype came up many times. V is TRBV5-1 and J is TRBJ2-1; no reliable D call. Germline loops: CDR1 SGHRS, CDR2 YFSETQ. V was pared by 4 bases and J by 6 bases, with 14 bases between. The CDR3 totals 14 residues. The CDR3 DNA sequence: TGCGCCAGCAGCAGCTCGAATCCAAGCAATGAGCAGTTCTTC. Encoded protein: CASSSSNPSNEQFF.

With regard to this clonotype: One end of the junction does not line up with germline, which may come from a read error. This chain uses TRBV6-9 with TRBJ2-5; the D gene is possibly TRBD2 (6 bases). CDR3 length: 14 residues. CDR1 and CDR2 from the germline V gene are MNHGY and SVAAGI. CDR3 DNA sequence: TGCGCCAGCAGTGATGGGACTCTGAAAGAGACCCAGTACTTC. Translation: CASSDGTLKETQYF.

This clonotype has only a few counts. The CDR3 bases are TGTGCCAGCAGTGAAGAGGACCCCGGACTAGTAATCTCCGAGCAGTACTTC. Encoded protein: CASSEEDPGLVISEQYF. The chain uses TRBV6-1 and TRBJ2-7; 7 bases agree with TRBD2. The trim removed 1 base at V and 6 bases at J, leaving 15 bases unmatched. Looked up from germline, CDR1 is MNHNS and CDR2 is SASEGT. The CDR3 sequence is 17 residues long.

The gene calls are TRBV9 and TRBJ2-2; possible D gene TRBD1, 6 bases. Trimming shortened V by 5 bases and J by 6 bases, and 14 bases separated the two germline ends. Germline V CDR1 and CDR2: SGDLS, YYNGEE. The CDR3 is made up of 14 amino acids. The CDR3 DNA reads TGTGCCAGCAGACCAGACAGGCTGTCCGGGGAGCTGTTTTTT. It translates to CASRPDRLSGELFF.

This clonotype was picked up a small number of times. The rearrangement joins TRBV11-3 to TRBJ2-1, with TRBD2 matching over 14 bases. The CDR3 totals 17 residues. With V trimmed by 4 bases and J by 5 bases, 7 bases remained unmatched. CDR1 SGHNT and CDR2 YENEEA come from the germline V gene. CDR3 sequence (DNA): TGTGCCAGCAGCTCTCCGGGACTAGCGGGAGTTCACAATGAGCAGTTCTTC. Its translation: CASSSPGLAGVHNEQFF.

This clonotype was seen at least ten times. The chain employs TRBV12-3 or TRBV12-4 and TRBJ2-3; 7 positions agree with TRBD1. CDR3 length: 15 residues. V gave up 7 bases and J gave up 0 bases; unmatched junction bases: 7. In DNA form, the CDR3 reads TGTGCCAGCACACGCACAGGGGAGAGCACAGATACGCAGTATTTT. This translates into CASTRTGESTDTQYF.

V gene TRBV11-2 combines with J gene TRBJ2-7; perhaps TRBD1 as D (6 bases). Germline values: CDR1 SGHAT, CDR2 FQNNGV. Trimming shortened V by 0 bases and J by 4 bases, and 19 bases separated the two germline ends. This CDR3 comprises 17 residues. The CDR3 nucleotides are TGTGCCAGCAGCTTAGAACTCAGGGGCCAAGGGTTATACGAGCAGTACTTC. Its protein product is CASSLELRGQGLYEQYF.

V and J are TRBV30 and TRBJ1-4, with TRBD1 identical over 7 bases. The CDR3 length is 16 residues. Per germline, CDR1 GTSNPN and CDR2 SVGIG (reference sequence). V shed 2 bases, J shed 3 bases, and the junction held 9 bases outside the gene matches. The DNA for the CDR3 is TGTGCCTGGAGTCCCCGGGACAGACAACCTAATGAAAAACTGTTTTTT. Translated: CAWSPRDRQPNEKLFF. The variable domain in full, with the rest retrieved from reference TRBV30 and TRBJ1-4, is SQTIHQWPATLVQPVGSPLSLECTVEGTSNPNLYWYRQAAGRGLQLLFYSVGIGQISSEVPQNLSASRPQDRQFILSSKKLLLSDSGFYLCAWSPRDRQPNEKLFFGSGTQLSVL.

This clonotype has at least ten counts. The chain combines TRBV29-1 with TRBJ1-1, with D possibly TRBD1 on 6 matching bases. The germline V and J ends were trimmed by 1 base and 11 bases, with 17 bases remaining between them. Germline CDR1 SQVTM, CDR2 ANQGSEA. The CDR3 is 13 residues long. CDR3 amino acids: CSVEGGGAGGAFF. The CDR3 bases are TGCAGCGTTGAAGGAGGGGGGGCAGGTGGGGCTTTCTTT.

The chain couples TRBV14 to TRBJ2-7, with 7 nucleotides matching TRBD1. Germline V CDR1 and CDR2: SGHDN, FVKESK. CDR3 size: 16 residues. V lost 3 bases to trimming and J lost 1 base; unmatched junction nucleotides: 9. CDR3 in amino acids: CASSHTTGLYSYEQYF. The CDR3 bases are TGTGCCAGCAGCCATACGACAGGGCTCTATTCCTACGAGCAGTACTTC.

This chain uses TRBV2 with TRBJ1-5, with a possible D match to TRBD1 (5 bases). This CDR3 contains 13 residues. The germline V and J ends were trimmed by 6 bases and 3 bases, with 9 bases remaining between them. The germline V gene encodes CDR1 SNHLY and CDR2 FYNNEI. The CDR3 DNA is TGTGCCAGCAGGGGCAGGGACAATCAGCCCCAGCATTTT. It is translated as CASRGRDNQPQHF.

This clonotype was counted a few times. At one end the junction does not follow the germline gene, possibly because of a read error. The chain couples TRBV15 to TRBJ2-7; unclear D gene. Germline V CDR1 and CDR2: LNHNV, YYDKDF (reference sequence). This CDR3 has 13 amino acids. Written as DNA, the CDR3 is TGTGCCGCCAGCAGACCGGACCTCTACGAGCAGTACTTC. Translation gives CAASRPDLYEQYF.

This clonotype was picked up many times. The V and J genes are TRBV7-2 and TRBJ2-1, with D tentatively TRBD1 (5 bases). With 3 bases removed from V and 3 bases from J, the gap between germline ends came to 6 bases. CDR3 size: 13 residues. CDR1 SGHTA and CDR2 FQGNSA come from the germline V gene. This CDR3 is CASSLDIYNEQFF. The CDR3, as DNA: TGTGCCAGCAGCTTGGACATCTACAATGAGCAGTTCTTC.

In its sample, this clonotype was seen many times. The chain has TRBV7-2 and TRBJ1-1; D not resolved. Germline CDR1 and CDR2: SGHTA and FQGNSA. CDR3 length equals 13 residues. V gave up 3 bases and J gave up 0 bases, with 5 bases separating them. CDR3 in DNA: TGTGCCAGCAGCTTTACTTTGAACACTGAAGCTTTCTTT. It codes for CASSFTLNTEAFF.

This clonotype was detected a few times. Just one base apart from a much larger clone, this may be a read error. This chain's CDR3 is CASRPNRGNTKAFF. The DNA of the CDR3 is TGTGCCAGCAGACCTAACAGGGGGAACACTAAAGCTTTCTTT. This chain connects TRBV27 to TRBJ1-1, with 8 nucleotides matching TRBD1. This CDR3 contains 14 residues. The germline V gene has CDR1 MNHEY and CDR2 SMNVEV (reference sequence).

This clonotype occurred many times. This chain joins TRBV2 and TRBJ1-2, with 12 positions matching TRBD1. Trimming at V came to 10 bases and at J to 8 bases, leaving 11 bases not matched to a gene. Germline assignment: CDR1 SNHLY and CDR2 FYNNEI. CDR3 length equals 14 residues. The CDR3 spells CAISGDRGRRGYTF. CDR3 in DNA: TGTGCCATCAGCGGGGACAGGGGGCGCCGGGGCTACACCTTC. The full variable domain, in which reference TRBV2 and TRBJ1-2 provide the parts outside the CDR3, is EPEVTQTPSHQVTQMGQEVILRCVPISNHLYFYWYRQILGQKVEFLVSFYNNEISEKSEIFDDQFSVERPDGSNFTLKIRSTKLEDSAMYFCAISGDRGRRGYTFGSGTRLTVV.